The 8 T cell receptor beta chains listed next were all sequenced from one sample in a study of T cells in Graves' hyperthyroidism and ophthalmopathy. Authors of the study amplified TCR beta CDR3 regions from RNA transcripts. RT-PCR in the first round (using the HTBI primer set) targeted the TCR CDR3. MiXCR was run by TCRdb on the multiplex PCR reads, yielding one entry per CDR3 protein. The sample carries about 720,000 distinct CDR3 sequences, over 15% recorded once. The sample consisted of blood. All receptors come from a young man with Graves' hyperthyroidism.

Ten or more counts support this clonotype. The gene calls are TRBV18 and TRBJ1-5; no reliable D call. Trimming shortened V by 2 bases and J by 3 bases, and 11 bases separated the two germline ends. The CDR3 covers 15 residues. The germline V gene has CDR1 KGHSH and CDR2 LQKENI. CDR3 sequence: CASSPGQALNQPQHF. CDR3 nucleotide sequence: TGTGCCAGCTCACCAGGCCAGGCTCTCAATCAGCCCCAGCATTTT.

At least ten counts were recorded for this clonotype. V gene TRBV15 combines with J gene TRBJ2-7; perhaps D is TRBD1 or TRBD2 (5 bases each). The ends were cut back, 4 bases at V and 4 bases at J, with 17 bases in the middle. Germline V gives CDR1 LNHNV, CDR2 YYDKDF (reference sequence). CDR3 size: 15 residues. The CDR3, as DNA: TGTGCCACCAGCATATCCGGGACCCCGCCTTACGAGCAGTACTTC. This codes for CATSISGTPPYEQYF.

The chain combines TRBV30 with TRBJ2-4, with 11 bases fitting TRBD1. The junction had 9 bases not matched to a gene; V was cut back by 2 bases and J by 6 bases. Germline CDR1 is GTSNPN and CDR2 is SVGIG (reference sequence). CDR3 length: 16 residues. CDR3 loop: CAWSLGTGGGGNIQYF. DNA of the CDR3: TGTGCCTGGAGTCTCGGGACAGGGGGAGGCGGAAACATTCAGTACTTC.

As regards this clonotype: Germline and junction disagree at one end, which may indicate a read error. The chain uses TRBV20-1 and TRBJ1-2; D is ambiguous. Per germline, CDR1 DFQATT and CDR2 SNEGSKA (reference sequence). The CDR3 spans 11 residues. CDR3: CSARGGYGYTF. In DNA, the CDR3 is TGCAGTGCCAGAGGTGGCTATGGCTACACCTTC.

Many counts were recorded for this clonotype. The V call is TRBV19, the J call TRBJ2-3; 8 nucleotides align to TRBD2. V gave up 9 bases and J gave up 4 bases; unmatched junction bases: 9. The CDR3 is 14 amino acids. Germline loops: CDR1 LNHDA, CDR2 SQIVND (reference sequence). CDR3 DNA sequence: TGTGCCAGCAGACGTAGAGCGGGGGCAGATACGCAGTATTTT. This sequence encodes CASRRRAGADTQYF.

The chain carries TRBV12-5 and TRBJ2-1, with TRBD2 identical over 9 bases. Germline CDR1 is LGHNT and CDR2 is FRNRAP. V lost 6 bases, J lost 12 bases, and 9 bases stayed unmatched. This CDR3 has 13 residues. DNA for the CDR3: TGTGCTAGTGGCTCCCCCGGGACTAGCACGCAGTTCTTC. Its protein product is CASGSPGTSTQFF.

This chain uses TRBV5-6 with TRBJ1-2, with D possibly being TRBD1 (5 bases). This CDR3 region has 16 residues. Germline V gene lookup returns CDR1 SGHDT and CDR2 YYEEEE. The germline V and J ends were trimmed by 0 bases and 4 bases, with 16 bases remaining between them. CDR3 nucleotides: TGTGCCAGCAGCTTGGCCGTGACAGAAGATACCTATGGCTACACCTTC. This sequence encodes CASSLAVTEDTYGYTF.

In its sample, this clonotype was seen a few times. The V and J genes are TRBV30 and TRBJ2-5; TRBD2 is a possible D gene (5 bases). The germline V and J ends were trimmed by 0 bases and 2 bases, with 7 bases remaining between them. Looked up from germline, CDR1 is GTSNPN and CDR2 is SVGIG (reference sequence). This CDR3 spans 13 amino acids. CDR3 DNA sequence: TGTGCCTGGAGTGTACTAGGGCAAGAGACCCAGTACTTC. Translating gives CAWSVLGQETQYF. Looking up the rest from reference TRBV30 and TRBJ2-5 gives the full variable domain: SQTIHQWPATLVQPVGSPLSLECTVEGTSNPNLYWYRQAAGRGLQLLFYSVGIGQISSEVPQNLSASRPQDRQFILSSKKLLLSDSGFYLCAWSVLGQETQYFGPGTRLLVL.